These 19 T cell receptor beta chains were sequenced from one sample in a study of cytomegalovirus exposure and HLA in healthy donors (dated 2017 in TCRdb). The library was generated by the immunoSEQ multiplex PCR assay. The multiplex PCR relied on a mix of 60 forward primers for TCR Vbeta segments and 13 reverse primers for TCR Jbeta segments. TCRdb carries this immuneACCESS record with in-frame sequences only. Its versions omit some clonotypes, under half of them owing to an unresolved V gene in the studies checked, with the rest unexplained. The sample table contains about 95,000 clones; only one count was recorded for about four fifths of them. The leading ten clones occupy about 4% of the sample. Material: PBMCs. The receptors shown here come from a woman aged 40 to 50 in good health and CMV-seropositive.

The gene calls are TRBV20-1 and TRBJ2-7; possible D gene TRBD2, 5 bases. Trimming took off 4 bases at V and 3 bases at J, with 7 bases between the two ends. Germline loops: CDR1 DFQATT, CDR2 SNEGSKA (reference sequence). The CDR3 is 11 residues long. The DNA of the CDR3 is TGCAGTGCTACTACTAGCTACGAGCAGTACTTC. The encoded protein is CSATTSYEQYF.

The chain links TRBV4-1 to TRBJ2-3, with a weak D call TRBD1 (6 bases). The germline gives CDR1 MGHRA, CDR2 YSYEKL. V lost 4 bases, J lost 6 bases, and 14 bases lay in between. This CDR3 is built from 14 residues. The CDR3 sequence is CASSRLQGVDTQYF. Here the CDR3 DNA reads TGCGCCAGCAGCCGCCTACAGGGTGTCGATACGCAGTATTTT.

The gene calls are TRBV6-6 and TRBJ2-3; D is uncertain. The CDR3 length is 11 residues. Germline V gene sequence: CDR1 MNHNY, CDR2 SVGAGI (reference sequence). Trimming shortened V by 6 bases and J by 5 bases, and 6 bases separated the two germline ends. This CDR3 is CASSPQDTQYF. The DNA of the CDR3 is TGTGCCAGCAGCCCACAAGATACGCAGTATTTT.

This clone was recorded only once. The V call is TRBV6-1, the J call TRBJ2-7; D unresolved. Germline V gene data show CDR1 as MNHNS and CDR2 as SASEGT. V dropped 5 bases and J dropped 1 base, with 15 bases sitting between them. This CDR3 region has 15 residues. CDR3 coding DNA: TGTGCCAGCAGTCCTCAGGCCTACTTATCCTACGAGCAGTACTTC. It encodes CASSPQAYLSYEQYF.

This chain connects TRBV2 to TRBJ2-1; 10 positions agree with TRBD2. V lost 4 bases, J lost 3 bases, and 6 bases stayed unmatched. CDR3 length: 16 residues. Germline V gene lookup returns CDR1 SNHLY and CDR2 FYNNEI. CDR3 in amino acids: CASSASLAGVYNEQFF. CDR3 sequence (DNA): TGTGCCAGCAGTGCCTCCCTAGCGGGGGTCTACAATGAGCAGTTCTTC.

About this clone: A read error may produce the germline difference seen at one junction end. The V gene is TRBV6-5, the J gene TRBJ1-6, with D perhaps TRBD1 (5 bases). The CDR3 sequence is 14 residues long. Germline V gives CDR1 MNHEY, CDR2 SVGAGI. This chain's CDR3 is CASSYQGYDSPLHF. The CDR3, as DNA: TGTGCCAGCAGTTATCAGGGCTATGATTCACCCCTCCACTTT.

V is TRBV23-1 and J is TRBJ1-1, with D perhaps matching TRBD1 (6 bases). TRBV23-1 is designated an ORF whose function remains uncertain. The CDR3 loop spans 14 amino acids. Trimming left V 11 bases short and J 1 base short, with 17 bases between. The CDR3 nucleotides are TGCGCCTCAAACCGCAGGGGATCGAACACTGAAGCTTTCTTT. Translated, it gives CASNRRGSNTEAFF.

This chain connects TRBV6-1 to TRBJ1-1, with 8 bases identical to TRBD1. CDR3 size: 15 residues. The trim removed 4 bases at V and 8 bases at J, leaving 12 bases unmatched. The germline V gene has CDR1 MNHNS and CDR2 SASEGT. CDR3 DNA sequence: TGTGCCAGCAGTGTAATCGGGACAGGTAAACTCGAAGCTTTCTTT. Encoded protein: CASSVIGTGKLEAFF.

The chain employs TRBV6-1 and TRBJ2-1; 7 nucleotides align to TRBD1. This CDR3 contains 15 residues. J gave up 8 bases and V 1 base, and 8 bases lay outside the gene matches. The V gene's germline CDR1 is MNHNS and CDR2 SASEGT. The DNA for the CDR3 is TGTGCCAGCAGTGAAGTTCGCGTGCAGGGGGATGAGCAGTTCTTC. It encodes CASSEVRVQGDEQFF.

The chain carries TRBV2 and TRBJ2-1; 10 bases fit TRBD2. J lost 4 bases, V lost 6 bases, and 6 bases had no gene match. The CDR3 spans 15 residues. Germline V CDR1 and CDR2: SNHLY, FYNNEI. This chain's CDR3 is CASSRTSGLYNEQFF. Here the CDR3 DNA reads TGTGCCAGCAGCCGGACTAGCGGTCTTTACAATGAGCAGTTCTTC.

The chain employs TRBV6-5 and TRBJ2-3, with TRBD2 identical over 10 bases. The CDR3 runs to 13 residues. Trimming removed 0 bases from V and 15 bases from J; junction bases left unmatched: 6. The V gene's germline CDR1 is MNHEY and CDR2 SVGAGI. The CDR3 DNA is TGTGCCAGCAGTTACTCCGGCACTAGCGGGACATATTTT. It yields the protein CASSYSGTSGTYF.

CDR3 sequence reads: CASSVSYGLAGETQYF. The CDR3 region has the DNA TGTGCCAGCAGCGTCTCATACGGACTAGCGGGAGAGACCCAGTACTTC. The chain recombines TRBV9 with TRBJ2-5, with 11 bases aligning to TRBD2. This CDR3 contains 16 residues. J was trimmed by 4 bases and V by 2 bases; bases with no gene match: 7. Germline V gives CDR1 SGDLS, CDR2 YYNGEE.

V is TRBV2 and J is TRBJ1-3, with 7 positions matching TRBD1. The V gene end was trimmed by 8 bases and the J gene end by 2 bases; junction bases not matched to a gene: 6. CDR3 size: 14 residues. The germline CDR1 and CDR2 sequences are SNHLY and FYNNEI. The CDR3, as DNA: TGTGCCAGCGTCCGGGACAGAGCTGGAAACACCATATATTTT. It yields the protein CASVRDRAGNTIYF.

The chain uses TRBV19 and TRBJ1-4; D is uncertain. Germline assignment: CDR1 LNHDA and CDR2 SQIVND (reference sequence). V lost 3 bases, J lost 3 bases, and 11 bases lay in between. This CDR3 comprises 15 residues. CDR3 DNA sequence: TGTGCCAGTAGTATTCCGGGTCGGGCTAATGAAAAACTGTTTTTT. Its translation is CASSIPGRANEKLFF.

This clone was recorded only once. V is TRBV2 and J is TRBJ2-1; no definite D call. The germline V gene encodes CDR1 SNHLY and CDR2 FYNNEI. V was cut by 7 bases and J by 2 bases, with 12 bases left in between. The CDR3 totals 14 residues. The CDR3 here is CASKSRATYNEQFF. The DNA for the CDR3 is TGTGCCAGCAAGAGTAGAGCGACCTACAATGAGCAGTTCTTC. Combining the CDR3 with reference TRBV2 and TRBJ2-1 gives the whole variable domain EPEVTQTPSHQVTQMGQEVILRCVPISNHLYFYWYRQILGQKVEFLVSFYNNEISEKSEIFDDQFSVERPDGSNFTLKIRSTKLEDSAMYFCASKSRATYNEQFFGPGTRLTVL.

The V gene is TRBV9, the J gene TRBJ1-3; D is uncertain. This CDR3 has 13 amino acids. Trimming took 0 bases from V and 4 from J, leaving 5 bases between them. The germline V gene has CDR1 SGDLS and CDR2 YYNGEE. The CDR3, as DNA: TGTGCCAGCAGCGTAGGAGGGGGAAACACCATATATTTT. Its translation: CASSVGGGNTIYF.

CDR3 region: CASSATSGRDNEQFF. CDR3 sequence (DNA): TGTGCCAGCAGCGCGACTAGCGGGAGGGACAATGAGCAGTTCTTC. The chain links TRBV21-1 to TRBJ2-1; the table assigns TRBD2, which was not confirmed against the DNA. TRBV21-1 is noted as a pseudogene. CDR3 length: 15 amino acids.

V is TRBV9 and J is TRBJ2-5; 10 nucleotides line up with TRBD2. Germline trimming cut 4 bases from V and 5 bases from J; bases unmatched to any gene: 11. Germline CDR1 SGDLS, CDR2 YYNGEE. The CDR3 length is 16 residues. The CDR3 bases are TGTGCCAGCAGCCCACTGTCTAGCGGGAGTGGTGAGACCCAGTACTTC. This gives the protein CASSPLSSGSGETQYF.

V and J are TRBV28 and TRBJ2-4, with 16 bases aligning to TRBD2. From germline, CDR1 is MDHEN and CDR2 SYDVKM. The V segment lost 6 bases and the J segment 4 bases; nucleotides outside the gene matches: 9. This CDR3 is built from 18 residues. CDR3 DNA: TGTGCCAGCAGCATGGGACTAGCGGGAGGGCCGGGTAAAAACATTCAGTACTTC. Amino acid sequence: CASSMGLAGGPGKNIQYF.